This T cell receptor (beta chain) appears in the sequencing data of a study of CXCR3-negative and CXCR3-positive naive CD8 T cells. UMI-labeled 5' RACE yielded the TRB cDNA libraries. TCRdb processed the 5' RACE reads again and assigns one entry to each CDR3 protein, with no DNA. The sample has 130,000 to 150,000 distinct CDR3 sequences. Findings and limits, study-wide: TRB CDR3s were more hydrophobic in CXCR3-positive than in CXCR3-negative naive cells.

The CDR3 has 14 amino acids. The germline gives CDR1 MNHEY, CDR2 SVGAGI. Details on this clonotype: Its antigen is as yet unknown.

The chain is built from TRBV6-5 and TRBJ2-4. The sample comprised naive CXCR3+ CD8+ T cells from blood. Subset indicated: CD45RO-CCR7+CD27+CD95- naive CD8+ T cells expressing CXCR3 (TNR3+). The clonotype comes from a human donor in good health. Some clones in this sample may be carry-over from other donors' samples. This chain's CDR3 is CASRSQAAKNIQYF.